One sample yielded the 32 T cell receptor beta chains listed below, sequenced in a study of blood T cell repertoires in COVID-19. The table came from immunoSEQ multiplex PCR; TCRdb's copy has only in-frame clones and leaves some out. The sample carries hundreds of thousands of clones, roughly 80% recorded once. Sequencing was done on a sample of PBMCs or T cells enriched from blood (not recorded which). The source of these receptors is a man aged 40-49 years who had been exposed to COVID-19.

The V call is TRBV30, the J call TRBJ2-7, with 7 positions matching TRBD2. Unmatched junction bases numbered 8, after V lost 5 bases and J lost 1 base. The CDR3 contains 14 residues. Germline V CDR1 and CDR2: GTSNPN, SVGIG (reference sequence). The CDR3 spells CAWCGSPKSYEQYF. The CDR3, as DNA: TGTGCCTGGTGCGGGAGCCCCAAGTCCTACGAGCAGTACTTC.

This clone has only a few counts. The chain recombines TRBV5-1 with TRBJ1-2, with 7 positions matching TRBD1. Germline values: CDR1 SGHRS, CDR2 YFSETQ. Trimming removed 4 bases from V and 6 bases from J; junction bases left unmatched: 3. CDR3 length: 12 amino acids. CDR3: CASSQTGNGYTF. The DNA of the CDR3 is TGCGCCAGCAGCCAGACAGGGAATGGCTACACCTTC.

The genes are TRBV30 and TRBJ2-3; TRBD2 agrees at 11 bases. Per the germline V gene, CDR1 is GTSNPN and CDR2 is SVGIG (reference sequence). Trimming at V came to 3 bases and at J to 4 bases, leaving 0 bases not matched to a gene. The CDR3 is made up of 13 amino acids. The CDR3, as DNA: TGTGCCTGGAGACTAGCGGGAGCAGATACGCAGTATTTT. This translates into CAWRLAGADTQYF.

The chain combines TRBV5-4 with TRBJ2-6; the D gene is possibly TRBD2 (7 bases). CDR1 SGHNT and CDR2 YYREEE come from the germline V gene (reference sequence). Between the trimmed V and J ends, which lost 4 bases and 4 bases, there was a span of 15 bases. This CDR3 has 16 amino acids. The CDR3 nucleotides are TGTGCCAGCAGCCTGAATGGGGGGGCCGGGGCCAACGTCCTGACTTTC. Its protein is CASSLNGGAGANVLTF.

The J gene is TRBJ2-1, the V gene TRBV29-1; 8 positions agree with TRBD1. The CDR3 runs to 15 residues. Germline V gene lookup returns CDR1 SQVTM and CDR2 ANQGSEA. After removal of 6 bases from V and 5 bases from J, the junction contained 12 bases not matched to a gene. CDR3 amino acids: CSVQDRGRGDNEQFF. The CDR3 region has the DNA TGCAGCGTGCAAGACAGGGGAAGGGGTGACAATGAGCAGTTCTTC.

V usage is TRBV5-1 and J usage is TRBJ2-3, with D perhaps TRBD2 (5 bases). Germline CDR1 is SGHRS and CDR2 is YFSETQ. The CDR3 covers 15 residues. Trimming shortened V by 0 bases and J by 5 bases, and 13 bases separated the two germline ends. CDR3 amino acids: CASSLESSSVDTQYF. CDR3 sequence (DNA): TGCGCCAGCAGCTTGGAGTCTAGCTCCGTAGATACGCAGTATTTT.

This clone was found a few times. The CDR3 protein is CASSFTDGDGYTF. The CDR3, as DNA: TGTGCCAGCAGCTTCACGGATGGAGATGGCTACACCTTC. The genes are TRBV7-3 and TRBJ1-2; D not certain. This CDR3 has 13 residues. The V end was cut by 3 bases, the J end by 6 bases, with 11 bases between. The V gene's germline CDR1 is SGHTA and CDR2 FQGTGA.

The J gene is TRBJ1-2, the V gene TRBV4-1; 7 bases agree with TRBD1. V lost 0 bases to trimming and J lost 4 bases; unmatched junction nucleotides: 5. The germline gives CDR1 MGHRA, CDR2 YSYEKL. The CDR3 runs 15 residues. CDR3 sequence reads: CASSQDPGQVYGYTF. The CDR3 region has the DNA TGCGCCAGCAGCCAAGATCCCGGACAGGTCTATGGCTACACCTTC.

The chain uses TRBV2 and TRBJ2-3; TRBD2 is a possible D gene (5 bases). The CDR3 has 12 residues. Trimming removed 11 bases at V and 6 bases at J, with 15 bases between. CDR1 is SNHLY and CDR2 is FYNNEI in the germline V gene. The CDR3 loop reads CAGTEDGDTQYF. CDR3 DNA: TGTGCCGGAACGGAGGACGGGGATACGCAGTATTTT.

The chain links TRBV28 to TRBJ1-5; TRBD1 might be the D (5 bases). The germline CDR1 and CDR2 sequences are MDHEN and SYDVKM. V lost 6 bases and J lost 2, with 17 bases in between. This CDR3 region has 16 residues. The CDR3, as DNA: TGTGCCAGCAGGCGGGGGGAGGTGGATCGCAATCAGCCCCAGCATTTT. Protein product: CASRRGEVDRNQPQHF.

The V gene is TRBV10-1, the J gene TRBJ2-1, with D possibly being TRBD1 (6 bases). The CDR3 runs 17 residues. V gave up 2 bases and J gave up 7 bases, with 21 bases separating them. CDR1 is WNHNN and CDR2 is SYGVQD in the germline V gene (reference sequence). The CDR3 region is CASSERGQRRLMNEQFF. The DNA for the CDR3 is TGCGCCAGCAGTGAGAGGGGACAACGACGTTTAATGAATGAGCAGTTCTTC.

The V call is TRBV19, the J call TRBJ1-3; a possible D gene is TRBD1 (6 bases). This CDR3 spans 14 amino acids. Germline V gene lookup returns CDR1 LNHDA and CDR2 SQIVND (reference sequence). V lost 7 bases to trimming and J lost 11 bases, with 21 bases between them. The DNA of the CDR3 is TGTGCCAGTAATTCCCAGACAGGCCGCCTCGCCATATATTTT. This translates into CASNSQTGRLAIYF.

This clone has only a few counts. The rearrangement uses TRBV27 and TRBJ2-3; 7 bases line up with TRBD2. CDR3 length: 16 amino acids. V shed 5 bases, J shed 0 bases, and the junction held 8 bases outside the gene matches. Germline lookup yields CDR1 MNHEY and CDR2 SMNVEV (reference sequence). For the CDR3, the DNA is TGTGCCAGCAGTCTAGAAACTAGCGTAAGCACAGATACGCAGTATTTT. This translates into CASSLETSVSTDTQYF.

J is TRBJ1-3 and V is TRBV27, with D unresolved. Trimming cost V 9 bases and J 9 bases, with 18 bases left between them. The germline gives CDR1 MNHEY, CDR2 SMNVEV (reference sequence). This CDR3 is 13 amino acids long. CDR3 amino acids: CASSLERGGTIYF. The CDR3 nucleotides read TGTGCCAGTTCATTAGAGCGGGGTGGCACCATATATTTT.

In its sample, this clone was seen a few times. The chain recombines TRBV7-6 with TRBJ2-7, with 7 bases fitting TRBD2. Germline lookup yields CDR1 SGHVS and CDR2 FNYEAQ. Trimming took 1 base from V and 1 from J; bases not matched to a gene: 4. The CDR3 runs 15 residues. The CDR3 is CASSLGGSGSYEQYF. The CDR3 DNA reads as TGTGCCAGCAGCTTAGGCGGGAGTGGGTCCTACGAGCAGTACTTC. Full variable domain (outside the CDR3, taken from reference TRBV7-6 and TRBJ2-7): GAGVSQSPRYKVTKRGQDVALRCDPISGHVSLYWYRQALGQGPEFLTYFNYEAQQDKSGLPNDRFSAERPEGSISTLTIQRTEQRDSAMYRCASSLGGSGSYEQYFGPGTRLTVT.

The chain uses TRBV27 and TRBJ1-5; 8 bases fit TRBD1. V lost 6 bases, J lost 0 bases, and 10 bases stayed unmatched. Germline values: CDR1 MNHEY, CDR2 SMNVEV (reference sequence). The CDR3 is 17 residues long. In nucleotides, the CDR3 is TGTGCCAGCAGGCCCAGGGGGCTGGGGGTTAGCAATCAGCCCCAGCATTTT. Protein product: CASRPRGLGVSNQPQHF.

The CDR3 coding sequence is TGTGCCAGCAGCCAAGATCTCGGGACTAGCACAGATACGCAGTATTTT. This sequence encodes CASSQDLGTSTDTQYF. The chain is built from TRBV3-1 (or the pseudogene TRBV3-2) and TRBJ2-3; D is perhaps TRBD2 (6 bases). This CDR3 is 16 amino acids long. CDR1 and CDR2 from the germline V gene are LGHDT and YNNKEL (reference sequence). V was cut by 0 bases and J by 0 bases, with 10 bases left in between.

A note on this clone: This CDR3 is also generated by other DNA sequences in the sample. The chain carries TRBV19 and TRBJ2-5; 10 bases fit TRBD1. The CDR3 loop spans 13 amino acids. Germline V gene data show CDR1 as LNHDA and CDR2 as SQIVND (reference sequence). Losses at the gene ends were 3 bases for V and 5 bases for J; bases not matched to a gene: 0. The CDR3 DNA sequence: TGTGCCAGTAGTATGGACAGGGGGGAGACCCAGTACTTC. Protein product: CASSMDRGETQYF.

This sequence joins TRBV11-2 and TRBJ2-3, with D perhaps TRBD2 (6 bases). The CDR3 covers 14 residues. Between the trimmed V and J ends, which lost 6 bases and 1 base, there was a span of 11 bases. CDR1 and CDR2 (germline): SGHAT, FQNNGV. The CDR3 bases are TGTGCCAGCAGTTTTAGACTAGGCACAGATACGCAGTATTTT. This codes for CASSFRLGTDTQYF.

This sequence joins TRBV9 and TRBJ1-3; no definite D call. This CDR3 spans 11 amino acids. Per germline, CDR1 SGDLS and CDR2 YYNGEE. V dropped 8 bases and J dropped 6 bases, with 9 bases sitting between them. For the CDR3, the DNA is TGTGCCAGAACATTCGCAAACACCATATATTTT. Protein product: CARTFANTIYF.

CDR3 sequence (DNA): TGCGCCAGCAGCTTGGCTGGGGACAGGGCGCAGCCCCAGCATTTT. This translates into CASSLAGDRAQPQHF. The rearrangement links TRBV5-1 to TRBJ1-5; TRBD1 aligns across 9 bases. The V and J ends lost 0 bases and 7 bases, in that order; junction bases with no gene match: 5. The CDR3 runs to 15 residues. Germline V gene data show CDR1 as SGHRS and CDR2 as YFSETQ.

This chain joins TRBV30 and TRBJ2-2, with D possibly matching TRBD1 (6 bases). V was shortened by 2 bases and J by 8 bases, with 12 bases between the two germline ends. CDR3 length: 13 amino acids. Germline V gene lookup returns CDR1 GTSNPN and CDR2 SVGIG (reference sequence). The CDR3 bases are TGTGCCTGGAGTATGGGGGCGCGGGGGGAGCTGTTTTTT. This encodes CAWSMGARGELFF. The full variable domain, rest sourced from reference TRBV30 and TRBJ2-2, is SQTIHQWPATLVQPVGSPLSLECTVEGTSNPNLYWYRQAAGRGLQLLFYSVGIGQISSEVPQNLSASRPQDRQFILSSKKLLLSDSGFYLCAWSMGARGELFFGEGSRLTVL.

The chain combines TRBV30 with TRBJ1-6; D is uncertain. Deletions cut 2 bases from V and 9 bases from J, with 8 bases between. The CDR3 is 12 amino acids. Germline-derived CDR1 and CDR2 are GTSNPN and SVGIG (reference sequence). CDR3 sequence: CAWSSVRSPLHF. For the CDR3, the DNA is TGTGCCTGGAGTTCAGTACGTTCACCCCTCCACTTT.

This clone was detected once. V is TRBV7-2 and J is TRBJ1-1, with TRBD1 identical over 8 bases. Germline CDR1 and CDR2: SGHTA and FQGNSA. This CDR3 contains 13 residues. V was clipped by 5 bases and J by 7 bases; unmatched bases: 6. DNA for the CDR3: TGTGCCAGCAGCCTAGGACAGGGACGTGAAGCTTTCTTT. Its protein product is CASSLGQGREAFF. Full variable domain (outside the CDR3, taken from reference TRBV7-2 and TRBJ1-1): GAGVSQSPSNKVTEKGKDVELRCDPISGHTALYWYRQSLGQGLEFLIYFQGNSAPDKSGLPSDRFSAERTGGSVSTLTIQRTQQEDSAVYLCASSLGQGREAFFGQGTRLTVV.

The chain has TRBV25-1 and TRBJ2-1; the D gene is possibly TRBD2 (6 bases). Trimming removed 2 bases from V and 9 bases from J, with 23 bases in between. Germline assignment: CDR1 MGHDK and CDR2 SYGVNS. The CDR3 loop spans 17 amino acids. CDR3 sequence (DNA): TGTGCCAGCAGTGAAAGTGGCCGGACTAAGGGGTCCGTTGAGCAGTTCTTC. Its translation: CASSESGRTKGSVEQFF.

Only a few counts were recorded for this clone. The chain combines TRBV4-2 with TRBJ1-4, with D maybe TRBD1 (5 bases). Germline V gene sequence: CDR1 LGHNA, CDR2 YNFKEQ. The V gene lost 0 bases and the J gene lost 8 bases, with 16 bases spanning the gap. This CDR3 has 16 amino acids. CDR3: CASSQDQQGEGEKLFF. In DNA form, the CDR3 reads TGTGCCAGCAGCCAAGATCAACAAGGGGAGGGCGAAAAACTGTTTTTT.

The chain carries TRBV28 and TRBJ1-4, with a weak D call TRBD1 (6 bases). The CDR3 is 15 residues long. V lost 3 bases and J lost 1, with 9 bases in between. The germline V gene has CDR1 MDHEN and CDR2 SYDVKM. The CDR3 protein is CASSFLGGTNEKLFF. The CDR3 DNA reads as TGTGCCAGCAGTTTCCTAGGGGGAACTAATGAAAAACTGTTTTTT.

This chain uses TRBV28 with TRBJ2-7; D ambiguous. V was clipped by 7 bases and J by 1 base, with 14 bases between them. The germline CDR1 and CDR2 sequences are MDHEN and SYDVKM. The CDR3 totals 14 residues. The CDR3 loop reads CASKTQFTSYEQYF. The CDR3 DNA follows: TGTGCCAGCAAAACACAATTTACGTCCTACGAGCAGTACTTC.

The chain links TRBV14 to TRBJ2-3, with 9 bases that match TRBD1. The trim removed 2 bases at V and 4 bases at J, leaving 7 bases unmatched. The CDR3 spans 16 residues. The germline gives CDR1 SGHDN, CDR2 FVKESK. In DNA, the CDR3 is TGTGCCAGCAGCCAATTCCCCGGGACAGGGTCAGATACGCAGTATTTT. This codes for CASSQFPGTGSDTQYF.

This clone was counted once. This CDR3 reads CASSHAPQYNNEQFF. CDR3 coding DNA: TGTGCCAGCAGCCACGCCCCCCAGTACAACAATGAGCAGTTCTTC. The J gene is TRBJ2-1, the V gene TRBV7-2; D gene unclear. In germline, CDR1 is SGHTA, CDR2 FQGNSA. This CDR3 spans 15 amino acids. The V and J ends lost 5 bases and 5 bases respectively, with 16 bases between them.

This clone has at least ten counts. This chain links TRBV25-1 with TRBJ2-2, with 7 positions matching TRBD2. The CDR3 runs 15 residues. Trimming cost V 4 bases and J 6 bases; bases outside gene matches: 8. Germline values: CDR1 MGHDK, CDR2 SYGVNS. In nucleotides, the CDR3 is TGTGCCAGCAGTGGGGGCGGGAGTCTTGCCGGGGAGCTGTTTTTT. Translated: CASSGGGSLAGELFF.

This chain uses TRBV13 with TRBJ1-1; TRBD1 aligns across 7 bases. Germline values: CDR1 PRHDT, CDR2 FYEKMQ (reference sequence). This CDR3 has 12 amino acids. J lost 7 bases, V lost 4 bases, and 3 bases had no gene match. For the CDR3, the DNA is TGTGCCAGCAGCTGGACAGGCGTTGAAGCTTTCTTT. This encodes CASSWTGVEAFF. Complete variable domain (other parts from reference TRBV13 and TRBJ1-1): AAGVIQSPRHLIKEKRETATLKCYPIPRHDTVYWYQQGPGQDPQFLISFYEKMQSDKGSIPDRFSAQQFSDYHSELNMSSLELGDSALYFCASSWTGVEAFFGQGTRLTVV.